What follows are 32 T cell receptor beta chains derived from one specimen sequenced in a study of regulatory T cells in long-lasting Graves disease. Relying on iRepertoire HTBI primers and Arm-PCR of CDR3 regions, the team built TCR beta libraries. Each CDR3 protein is one row after TCRdb ran MiXCR on the multiplex PCR reads. The sample has a few hundred thousand distinct CDR3 sequences; under 20% are singletons. As for time point: newly diagnosed GD, antithyroid drugs for less than 3 months. PBMC-derived RNA was used for the TCR library. The data were also submitted as part of a second study, on T cells in Graves' hyperthyroidism and ophthalmopathy.

This specimen was peripheral blood mononuclear cells (PBMCs), taken at new diagnosis, from a patient treated with antithyroid drugs. These receptors were taken from a young woman with Graves disease.

This clonotype was detected ten times or more. The chain carries TRBV20-1 and TRBJ2-1, with D possibly being TRBD1 (5 bases). The germline V gene encodes CDR1 DFQATT and CDR2 SNEGSKA (reference sequence). V gave up 0 bases and J gave up 3 bases, with 12 bases separating them. This CDR3 region has 15 residues. The CDR3 sequence: CSARDLAGHYNEQFF. CDR3 bases: TGCAGTGCTAGAGATTTGGCAGGACACTACAATGAGCAGTTCTTC.

This clonotype was seen ten or more times. Being one base from a much bigger clone, this may be a read error. The J gene is TRBJ1-1, the V gene TRBV11-2; TRBD1 matches at 8 bases. This CDR3 is 16 amino acids long. With 5 bases clipped from V and 4 bases from J, the junction kept 12 bases outside the gene matches. Germline V gene lookup returns CDR1 SGHAT and CDR2 FQNNGV. The CDR3 sequence: CASSPNRGGMSTEAFF. CDR3 DNA: TGTGCCAGCAGCCCTAACAGGGGGGGCATGAGCACTGAAGCTTTCTTT.

This clonotype was seen a handful of times. This chain links TRBV5-1 with TRBJ1-2; D is perhaps TRBD1 (6 bases). This CDR3 has 13 residues. Germline values: CDR1 SGHRS, CDR2 YFSETQ. Trimming left V 4 bases short and J 2 bases short, with 9 bases between. The CDR3 spells CASSIQGNYGYTF. The CDR3 coding sequence is TGCGCCAGCAGCATTCAGGGGAACTATGGCTACACCTTC.

The chain has TRBV25-1 and TRBJ1-4; D ambiguous. Germline CDR1 reads MGHDK; CDR2 reads SYGVNS. The V and J ends lost 7 bases and 6 bases respectively, with 12 bases between them. The CDR3 has 13 residues. The CDR3 loop is CASTRGSHEKLFF. CDR3 coding DNA: TGTGCCAGCACGCGAGGTTCTCATGAAAAACTGTTTTTT.

This clonotype was detected many times. This rearrangement joins TRBV6-1 to TRBJ2-5; no clear D gene. The germline V gene has CDR1 MNHNS and CDR2 SASEGT. V was pared by 5 bases and J by 1 base, with 11 bases between. The CDR3 contains 14 residues. CDR3 amino acids: CASSHLWVQETQYF. Written as DNA, the CDR3 is TGTGCCAGCAGTCATCTCTGGGTCCAAGAGACCCAGTACTTC.

V usage is TRBV6-2 or TRBV6-3 and J usage is TRBJ2-1, with 7 bases matching TRBD1. J lost 0 bases, V lost 0 bases, and 5 bases had no gene match. Germline CDR1 reads MNHEY; CDR2 reads SVGEGT. There are 17 residues in the CDR3. The DNA for the CDR3 is TGTGCCAGCAGTTACTCCTACAGGGGAAGCTCCTACAATGAGCAGTTCTTC. This sequence encodes CASSYSYRGSSYNEQFF.

The sample holds many counts of this clonotype. The chain couples TRBV6-1 to TRBJ2-2, with unresolved D. This CDR3 region has 14 residues. Trimming took off 5 bases at V and 6 bases at J, with 13 bases between the two ends. Germline lookup yields CDR1 MNHNS and CDR2 SASEGT. For the CDR3, the DNA is TGTGCCAGCAGTCGCTCGTCCCGGGCCGGGGAGCTGTTTTTT. It encodes CASSRSSRAGELFF.

The genes are TRBV7-3 and TRBJ2-3; no clear D. The CDR3 totals 16 residues. Germline lookup yields CDR1 SGHTA and CDR2 FQGTGA. Trimming took 4 bases from V and 0 from J, leaving 14 bases between them. CDR3 protein: CASSYDGFGSTDTQYF. The CDR3 DNA reads TGTGCCAGCAGCTACGACGGATTCGGTAGCACAGATACGCAGTATTTT.

This clonotype appeared many times. The rearrangement joins TRBV18 to TRBJ1-5; D unresolved. This CDR3 has 14 amino acids. Trimming took 1 base from V and 3 from J, leaving 7 bases between them. The V gene's germline CDR1 is KGHSH and CDR2 LQKENI. The CDR3 is CASSPRNDNQPQHF. The CDR3 coding sequence is TGTGCCAGCTCACCACGCAACGACAATCAGCCCCAGCATTTT.

The sample holds many counts of this clonotype. In DNA, the CDR3 is TGCAGTGCTAGACCGCGGGCAGGAGACTATGGCTACACCTTC. It translates to CSARPRAGDYGYTF. The V call is TRBV20-1, the J call TRBJ1-2; D unclear. CDR1 DFQATT and CDR2 SNEGSKA come from the germline V gene (reference sequence). This CDR3 spans 14 amino acids. V was trimmed by 2 bases and J by 3 bases, leaving 13 bases between them.

The chain is built from TRBV5-6 and TRBJ2-2, with D possibly being TRBD1 or TRBD2 (6 bases each). This CDR3 has 17 residues. Deletions cut 3 bases from V and 2 bases from J, with 17 bases between. In germline, CDR1 is SGHDT, CDR2 YYEEEE. The CDR3 DNA sequence: TGTGCCAGCAGCTCCACCGAGGAGGGGGTAAACACCGGGGAGCTGTTTTTT. Its protein is CASSSTEEGVNTGELFF.

This clonotype was observed at least ten times. This chain links TRBV19 with TRBJ1-1, with D tentatively TRBD1 (5 bases). There are 14 residues in the CDR3. V was clipped by 3 bases and J by 6 bases, with 14 bases between them. CDR1 LNHDA and CDR2 SQIVND come from the germline V gene (reference sequence). The CDR3 reads CASSIEGFRAEAFF. The CDR3 nucleotides are TGTGCCAGTAGTATTGAGGGGTTTCGCGCTGAAGCTTTCTTT.

This clonotype appeared many times. The rearrangement joins TRBV6-5 to TRBJ1-1; D is uncertain. Germline CDR1 MNHEY, CDR2 SVGAGI. V lost 1 base, J lost 4 bases, and 10 bases lay in between. This CDR3 has 14 amino acids. The CDR3 DNA sequence: TGTGCCAGCAGTTACTATAGTTCGGGCACTGAAGCTTTCTTT. Encoded protein: CASSYYSSGTEAFF.

At least ten counts were recorded for this clonotype. The chain uses TRBV29-1 and TRBJ1-2, with TRBD1 as a possible D gene (6 bases). V was clipped by 3 bases and J by 4 bases, with 24 bases between them. Looked up from germline, CDR1 is SQVTM and CDR2 is ANQGSEA. The CDR3 totals 17 residues. The CDR3 sequence: CSVDRRQGRSIGYGYTF. CDR3 coding DNA: TGCAGCGTTGACCGGCGGCAGGGGAGAAGTATAGGCTATGGCTACACCTTC.

At least ten counts were recorded for this clonotype. The chain employs TRBV11-2 and TRBJ2-3; no clear D. Germline-derived CDR1 and CDR2 are SGHAT and FQNNGV. Trimming took off 6 bases at V and 0 bases at J, with 7 bases between the two ends. This CDR3 has 13 amino acids. DNA for the CDR3: TGTGCCAGCAGTTTCCGGAGCACAGATACGCAGTATTTT. Its translation is CASSFRSTDTQYF.

This clonotype was recorded at least ten times. The gene calls are TRBV5-5 and TRBJ2-7, with 9 bases matching TRBD1. Germline loops: CDR1 SGHKS, CDR2 YYEKEE (reference sequence). V shed 6 bases, J shed 4 bases, and the junction held 11 bases outside the gene matches. The CDR3 totals 15 residues. The CDR3 region is CASTHTGTGFYEQYF. The CDR3 DNA reads TGTGCCAGCACCCACACCGGGACAGGGTTTTACGAGCAGTACTTC.

This clonotype has a count of ten or more. The chain uses TRBV20-1 and TRBJ1-1; D unresolved. The CDR3 runs to 14 residues. Per germline, CDR1 DFQATT and CDR2 SNEGSKA (reference sequence). V was clipped by 4 bases and J by 5 bases, with 17 bases between them. This CDR3 is CSAIPLSGGTEAFF. The CDR3 nucleotides read TGCAGTGCTATCCCCTTGTCTGGTGGGACTGAAGCTTTCTTT.

This clonotype was detected many times. The chain has TRBV25-1 and TRBJ2-7, with D possibly being TRBD2 (5 bases). The CDR3 sequence is 13 residues long. Germline CDR1 reads MGHDK; CDR2 reads SYGVNS. V shed 3 bases and J shed 3 bases, with 9 bases lying between them. Here the CDR3 DNA reads TGTGCCAGCAGTGATTCACGGGGCTACGAGCAGTACTTC. Protein: CASSDSRGYEQYF.

This clonotype was counted a few times. In DNA, the CDR3 is TGCAGCGTTGAGGGGCAGGGTGGCGAGACCCAGTACTTC. Amino acid sequence: CSVEGQGGETQYF. The chain joins TRBV29-1 to TRBJ2-5; a possible D gene is TRBD1 (5 bases). CDR3 length: 13 residues. With 3 bases removed from V and 5 bases from J, the gap between germline ends came to 13 bases. The germline CDR1 and CDR2 sequences are SQVTM and ANQGSEA.

The rearrangement links TRBV6-7 to TRBJ2-4; TRBD2 aligns across 13 bases. TRBJ2-5 matches the DNA end more closely, so the J call is doubtful. TRBV6-7 is filed as an ORF, its function uncertain. CDR3 length: 15 amino acids. The CDR3 region has the DNA TGTGCCAGCAGTTTACTAGCGGGGGGGCGCGAGACCCAGTACTTC. This gives the protein CASSLLAGGRETQYF.

In its sample, this clonotype was seen many times. The chain's CDR3 is CASSFRDGAPANYGYTF. DNA for the CDR3: TGTGCCAGCAGCTTCCGGGACGGGGCCCCAGCTAACTATGGCTACACCTTC. The chain joins TRBV7-9 to TRBJ1-2; D may be TRBD1 (5 bases). The V gene's germline CDR1 is SEHNR and CDR2 FQNEAQ (reference sequence). With 3 bases removed from V and 0 bases from J, the gap between germline ends came to 17 bases. This CDR3 has 17 residues.

This clonotype has at least ten counts. The chain is built from TRBV2 and TRBJ1-3; no clear D. V lost 4 bases to trimming and J lost 3 bases, with 10 bases between them. The CDR3 consists of 14 residues. CDR1 is SNHLY, CDR2 FYNNEI, per germline. The CDR3, as DNA: TGTGCCAGCAGTGTTTGGGTAGTTGGAAACACCATATATTTT. This sequence encodes CASSVWVVGNTIYF. The variable domain in full, completed from reference TRBV2 and TRBJ1-3, reads EPEVTQTPSHQVTQMGQEVILRCVPISNHLYFYWYRQILGQKVEFLVSFYNNEISEKSEIFDDQFSVERPDGSNFTLKIRSTKLEDSAMYFCASSVWVVGNTIYFGEGSWLTVV.

This clonotype was recorded many times. V is TRBV6-2 or TRBV6-3 and J is TRBJ1-4; 7 bases are a match to TRBD1. CDR1 is MNHEY and CDR2 is SVGEGT in the germline V gene. J gave up 7 bases and V 6 bases, and 8 bases lay outside the gene matches. CDR3 size: 14 residues. CDR3 loop: CASSTDRDGEKLFF. In DNA, the CDR3 is TGTGCCAGCAGCACTGACAGGGACGGTGAAAAACTGTTTTTT.

This clonotype was counted between two and nine times. The rearrangement joins TRBV12-5 to TRBJ1-4; no clear D. V shed 6 bases and J shed 4 bases, with 12 bases lying between them. The CDR3 extends over 14 amino acids. Germline V lookup: CDR1 LGHNT, CDR2 FRNRAP. CDR3 bases: TGTGCTAGTGGCTCCCCAGGCCTTAATGAAAAACTGTTTTTT. Amino acids: CASGSPGLNEKLFF.

This clonotype was counted only a few times. This chain links TRBV5-4 with TRBJ2-1, with D tentatively TRBD1 or TRBD2 (5 bases each). The V and J ends lost 3 bases and 8 bases respectively, with 21 bases between them. Germline V gene lookup returns CDR1 SGHNT and CDR2 YYREEE (reference sequence). This CDR3 is built from 16 residues. This CDR3 reads CASSWDPLRLSDEQFF. The CDR3 nucleotides are TGTGCCAGCAGCTGGGACCCCCTTAGGTTAAGTGATGAGCAGTTCTTC.

The chain recombines TRBV11-3 with TRBJ2-1; 10 bases line up with TRBD2. The DNA end favors TRBJ2-5, so the J call may be wrong. CDR1 and CDR2 (germline): SGHNT, YENEEA. There are 14 residues in the CDR3. CDR3 nucleotide sequence: TGTGCCAGCAGCCCCCTAGCGGGGGCGGAGACCCAGTACTTC. Amino acid sequence: CASSPLAGAETQYF.

This clonotype was picked up a small number of times. Since a much larger clone is just one base distant, this may be a read error. The rearrangement joins TRBV5-1 to TRBJ1-1, with D hard to call. Germline V lookup: CDR1 SGHRS, CDR2 YFSETQ. The CDR3 extends over 14 amino acids. The CDR3 loop reads CASSLSTANTEALF. The CDR3 nucleotides are TGCGCCAGCAGCCTATCCACAGCGAACACTGAAGCTCTCTTT.

At least ten counts were recorded for this clonotype. CDR3 sequence reads: CASSAGLDPSPDTQYF. The CDR3 nucleotides read TGTGCCAGCAGCGCCGGACTAGACCCCTCTCCAGATACGCAGTATTTT. The chain employs TRBV9 and TRBJ2-3; 7 bases agree with TRBD2. The V gene end was trimmed by 3 bases and the J gene end by 4 bases; junction bases not matched to a gene: 11. The CDR3 covers 16 residues. CDR1 and CDR2 (germline): SGDLS, YYNGEE.

Many counts were recorded for this clonotype. The V and J genes are TRBV6-1 and TRBJ2-3; D unclear. The CDR3 spans 13 residues. The germline gives CDR1 MNHNS, CDR2 SASEGT. The V gene lost 5 bases and the J gene lost 3 bases, with 9 bases spanning the gap. DNA of the CDR3: TGTGCCAGCAGTCCGGGCTTGACAGATACGCAGTATTTT. Its protein is CASSPGLTDTQYF.

This clonotype was detected many times. The chain carries TRBV27 and TRBJ2-4; tentatively, D is TRBD1 or TRBD2 (5 bases each). This CDR3 contains 13 residues. Trimming shortened V by 10 bases and J by 5 bases, and 15 bases separated the two germline ends. Germline CDR1 and CDR2: MNHEY and SMNVEV (reference sequence). The CDR3 is CATTGARENIQYF. In DNA, the CDR3 is TGTGCCACCACCGGGGCACGGGAAAACATTCAGTACTTC.

This chain uses TRBV6-5 with TRBJ2-1; 11 nucleotides match TRBD1. Germline V gene sequence: CDR1 MNHEY, CDR2 SVGAGI. V was clipped by 4 bases and J by 7 bases; unmatched bases: 9. This CDR3 spans 16 amino acids. The CDR3 DNA reads as TGTGCCAGCAGTTCCCCGGGGACAGGGGGAAGAAATGAGCAGTTCTTC. This sequence encodes CASSSPGTGGRNEQFF.

The genes are TRBV2 and TRBJ1-1; no clear D gene. Germline loops: CDR1 SNHLY, CDR2 FYNNEI. V was trimmed by 4 bases and J by 10 bases, leaving 16 bases between them. This CDR3 spans 13 amino acids. The DNA of the CDR3 is TGTGCCAGCAGTGGGGCCAGTAGGAATCGAGCTTTCTTT. This codes for CASSGASRNRAFF.